This section outlines one T cell receptor (beta chain) sequence together with its context. These data come from a study of blood T cell repertoires in COVID-19. In the study overall: T cells, B-cell-depleted T cells, or PBMCs provided the cDNA or gDNA that served as material.

Seattle-derived patients entered the study during active infection and were followed longitudinally. The trim removed 7 bases at V and 9 bases at J, leaving 8 bases unmatched. Germline CDR1 and CDR2: SGDLS and YYNGEE. The CDR3 loop spans 14 amino acids. As handled by the study authors: Scientists estimated how many nucleated cells there were by amplifying reference gene primers. Method: immunoSEQ multiplex PCR; TCRdb's copy keeps in-frame clones and lacks some. Clone size and V and J calls were adopted from that table, with D and trimming inferred from the DNA. Altogether roughly 500,000 clones are present, roughly 89% being singletons, with the ten largest covering over 0.7%.

The sample was peripheral blood. The V call is TRBV9, the J call TRBJ1-6, with 9 bases identical to TRBD1. The clonotype originates from a man in his late teens or twenties with COVID-19, enrolled during active disease. CDR3 in DNA: TGTGCCAGCGCCGAGGACAGGGGTGTTTCACCCCTCCACTTT. Protein: CASAEDRGVSPLHF.